This T cell receptor (beta chain) was observed in a study of blood T cell repertoires in COVID-19. At the level of the study: Sources were T cells, B-cell-depleted T cells, or PBMCs; the material itself was cDNA or gDNA.

V lost 0 bases, J lost 2 bases, and 10 bases lay in between. Germline CDR1 reads MNHEY; CDR2 reads SVGAGI. This CDR3 contains 15 residues. The method was immunoSEQ multiplex PCR; TCRdb's version includes in-frame clones alone and lacks a portion of them. The sample has about 270,000 clones, about nine tenths seen once. This TCR was recovered from a man in his forties or fifties with active or convalescent COVID-19. Sequencing was done on a sample of peripheral blood. The rearrangement uses TRBV6-5 and TRBJ1-1; D gene unclear. Here the CDR3 DNA reads TGTGCCAGCAGTTACTCTTGGGAGACCAACACTGAAGCTTTCTTT. Translating it yields CASSYSWETNTEAFF.